This T cell receptor beta chain comes out of a study of shared clonotypes between healthy human individuals. In the study overall: The cohort had two women and three men, ages 18 to 49.

The assay was immunoSEQ multiplex PCR, and TCRdb's table has in-frame clones only and misses some. The data hold 170,000 or so clones, with 65% to 70% observed a single time. The CDR3 consists of 18 residues. Trimming removed 6 bases from V and 2 bases from J; junction bases left unmatched: 13. Germline lookup yields CDR1 MNHEY and CDR2 SMNVEV (reference sequence). Overall study findings and caveats: Naive CD4 clonotypes overlapped across a handful of donors at about 5.3%. The study generally estimated greater richness for naive than memory subsets.

From CD4+ cells came CD45RA+ naive and CD45RA-negative memory subsets. With regard to this clone: The target antigen is unknown.

The sequenced material came from memory CD4+ T cells sorted from blood. Subset meaning: CD45RA-negative fraction. The J gene is TRBJ2-2, the V gene TRBV27; 9 positions agree with TRBD2. This clonotype originated in a man aged 25-40 years in good health. The CDR3, as DNA: TGTGCCAGCAGCCGCCCTCAACTAGCGGGCCCAAACACCGGGGAGCTGTTTTTT. Its translation is CASSRPQLAGPNTGELFF.